A selection of T cell receptor beta chains follows, all from one sample in a study of shared clonotypes between healthy human individuals. Clones were sequenced by immunoSEQ multiplex PCR, and TCRdb holds only the in-frame ones, with some missing. Of 2.5 million or so clones listed, roughly nine tenths were seen once; the top ten hold 0.13% to 0.15%. The specimen was naive CD4+ T cells sorted from blood. The receptors derive from a man in his late teens or twenties in good health. Each CDR3 is given with its conserved first and last residue. D genes are given only for firm matches. Expanded clones get a size class; other rows say once, few or many, or leave the size out.

v_gene: TRBV2
j_gene: TRBJ2-1
d_gene: .
abundance: .
CDR3nt: TGTGCCAGCAGTGAAAGCGGTAGGAAGGGCCATGAGCAGTTCTTC
CDR3aa: CASSESGRKGHEQFF

v_gene: TRBV15
j_gene: TRBJ2-2
d_gene: .
abundance: .
CDR3nt: TGTGCCACCAGCAGAGGGGGCTCCACCGGGGAGCTGTTTTTT
CDR3aa: CATSRGGSTGELFF

v_gene: TRBV4-3
j_gene: TRBJ2-1
d_gene: .
abundance: once
CDR3nt: TGCGCCAGCAGCCAAGGCCCACTAGTGGGATCGGAGGGTGAGCAGTTCTTC
CDR3aa: CASSQGPLVGSEGEQFF

v_gene: TRBV6-5
j_gene: TRBJ2-2
d_gene: .
abundance: .
CDR3nt: TGTGCCAGCTTGAAGGAAACCGGGGAGCTGTTTTTT
CDR3aa: CASLKETGELFF

v_gene: TRBV5-4
j_gene: TRBJ1-1
d_gene: .
abundance: .
CDR3nt: TGTGCCAGCAGCTTTCGAGCCCCGGCCGGGACAACTGAAGCTTTCTTT
CDR3aa: CASSFRAPAGTTEAFF

v_gene: TRBV6-1
j_gene: TRBJ1-6
d_gene: TRBD1
abundance: .
CDR3nt: TGTGCCAGCAGTGAAATGGAGGGGACAGGTTATTCACCCCTCCACTTT
CDR3aa: CASSEMEGTGYSPLHF

v_gene: TRBV2
j_gene: TRBJ2-7
d_gene: .
abundance: .
CDR3nt: TGTGCCAGCAGTGATCCCTACGAGCAGTACTTC
CDR3aa: CASSDPYEQYF

v_gene: TRBV6-6
j_gene: TRBJ2-1
d_gene: TRBD1
abundance: .
CDR3nt: TGTGCCAGCAGCAATGCCGGGACAGGGGGCAGGGAGCAGTTCTTC
CDR3aa: CASSNAGTGGREQFF

v_gene: TRBV5-1
j_gene: TRBJ2-7
d_gene: .
abundance: .
CDR3nt: TGCGCCAGCGGGCCCGGGACATTTTCCTACGAGCAGTACTTC
CDR3aa: CASGPGTFSYEQYF

v_gene: TRBV5-4
j_gene: TRBJ2-4
d_gene: .
abundance: once
CDR3nt: TGTGCCAGCAGCTTGGGGGGCATGGTAGCCAAAAACATTCAGTACTTC
CDR3aa: CASSLGGMVAKNIQYF

v_gene: TRBV27
j_gene: TRBJ2-2
d_gene: TRBD2
abundance: once
CDR3nt: TGTGCCAGCAGTTCCTTCAGAAATAGGGGACTAGCGGGAGGAAGCACCGGGGAGCTGTTTTTT
CDR3aa: CASSSFRNRGLAGGSTGELFF

v_gene: TRBV6-6
j_gene: TRBJ1-2
d_gene: .
abundance: .
CDR3nt: TGTGCCAGCAGTTACGGAATTAAAGGGCGCGGCTACACCTTC
CDR3aa: CASSYGIKGRGYTF

v_gene: TRBV2
j_gene: TRBJ2-4
d_gene: .
abundance: .
CDR3nt: TGTGCCAGCAGTGATGAAGATACCGCCAAAAACATTCAGTACTTC
CDR3aa: CASSDEDTAKNIQYF

v_gene: TRBV10-3
j_gene: TRBJ1-3
d_gene: TRBD1
abundance: .
CDR3nt: TGTGCCATCACCGCATTTGGGAGCCGACAGGGCGAAGCCCGCTCTGGAAACACCATATATTTT
CDR3aa: CAITAFGSRQGEARSGNTIYF

v_gene: TRBV28
j_gene: TRBJ1-5
d_gene: .
abundance: .
CDR3nt: TGTGCCAGCAGTTTCGGTGCTTATAGCAATCAGCCCCAGCATTTT
CDR3aa: CASSFGAYSNQPQHF

v_gene: TRBV18
j_gene: TRBJ1-6
d_gene: TRBD1
abundance: few
CDR3nt: TGTGCCAGCTCACCAGGGACAGGGTCCGGGCCACCCCTCCACTTT
CDR3aa: CASSPGTGSGPPLHF

v_gene: TRBV15
j_gene: TRBJ1-4
d_gene: .
abundance: .
CDR3nt: TGTGCCACCAGCAGTCATATACAGGGTACGAGTGCAACTAATGAAAAACTGTTTTTT
CDR3aa: CATSSHIQGTSATNEKLFF

v_gene: TRBV9
j_gene: TRBJ2-7
d_gene: .
abundance: .
CDR3nt: .
CDR3aa: CASSVGSGSIYF

v_gene: TRBV19
j_gene: TRBJ2-6
d_gene: .
abundance: .
CDR3nt: TGTGCCAGTAGTATACGAGGGATCTCTGGGGCCAACGTCCTGACTTTC
CDR3aa: CASSIRGISGANVLTF

v_gene: TRBV6-5
j_gene: TRBJ1-5
d_gene: TRBD1
abundance: .
CDR3nt: TGTGCCAGCAGTTCCGGGACAGGGGGTAATCAGCCCCAGCATTTT
CDR3aa: CASSSGTGGNQPQHF

v_gene: TRBV5-1
j_gene: TRBJ1-1
d_gene: .
abundance: .
CDR3nt: TGCGCCAGCAGCTTAACGGGGGGCGAAACTGAAGCTTTCTTT
CDR3aa: CASSLTGGETEAFF

v_gene: TRBV5-1
j_gene: TRBJ1-1
d_gene: .
abundance: .
CDR3nt: TGCGCCAGCAGCCCGGGACTGAAGAACACTGAAGCTTTCTTT
CDR3aa: CASSPGLKNTEAFF

v_gene: TRBV7-2
j_gene: TRBJ2-3
d_gene: .
abundance: .
CDR3nt: TGTGCCAGCAGCCTCCGGACTTCGAATACGCAGTATTTT
CDR3aa: CASSLRTSNTQYF

v_gene: TRBV27
j_gene: TRBJ2-2
d_gene: TRBD1
abundance: .
CDR3nt: TGTGCCAGCAGTCCAACAGGGGGCGGGGAGCTGTTTTTT
CDR3aa: CASSPTGGGELFF

v_gene: TRBV27
j_gene: TRBJ1-1
d_gene: .
abundance: .
CDR3nt: TGTGCCAGCAGTTTATTCTCCCGACAGGCCGGGGGAACTGAAGCTTTCTTT
CDR3aa: CASSLFSRQAGGTEAFF

v_gene: TRBV7-9
j_gene: TRBJ2-5
d_gene: .
abundance: once
CDR3nt: TGTGCCAGCAGCTTAACCGGGGATCAAGAGACCCAGTACTTC
CDR3aa: CASSLTGDQETQYF

v_gene: TRBV9
j_gene: TRBJ2-3
d_gene: .
abundance: .
CDR3nt: TGTGCCAGCAGCCGATTTAGCGGGACAGGCACAGATACGCAGTATTTT
CDR3aa: CASSRFSGTGTDTQYF

v_gene: TRBV6-1
j_gene: TRBJ1-5
d_gene: .
abundance: .
CDR3nt: TGTGCCAGCAGGATGGGGGGAAATAGCAATCAGCCCCAGCATTTT
CDR3aa: CASRMGGNSNQPQHF

v_gene: TRBV5-1
j_gene: TRBJ2-7
d_gene: .
abundance: .
CDR3nt: TGCGCCAGCAGCCCCCGGGACATCTACGAGCAGTACTTC
CDR3aa: CASSPRDIYEQYF

v_gene: TRBV7-3
j_gene: TRBJ2-2
d_gene: .
abundance: once
CDR3nt: TGTGCCAGCAGCTTCTACCTGAACACCGGGGAGCTGTTTTTT
CDR3aa: CASSFYLNTGELFF

v_gene: TRBV6-6
j_gene: TRBJ1-2
d_gene: TRBD1
abundance: .
CDR3nt: TGTGCCAGCACCCGACAGGGGGCGCAAAACAATGGCTACACCTTC
CDR3aa: CASTRQGAQNNGYTF

v_gene: TRBV7-6
j_gene: TRBJ2-7
d_gene: TRBD2
abundance: .
CDR3nt: TGTGCCAGCAGCTTGGCCAGCGGGGTCAGCTCCTACGAGCAGTACTTC
CDR3aa: CASSLASGVSSYEQYF

v_gene: TRBV30
j_gene: TRBJ1-5
d_gene: TRBD1
abundance: .
CDR3nt: TGTGCCTGGAGCCAGGGACAGAATCAGCCCCAGCATTTT
CDR3aa: CAWSQGQNQPQHF

v_gene: TRBV6-1
j_gene: TRBJ2-2
d_gene: .
abundance: .
CDR3nt: TGTGCCAGCAGTGTATTGAATGCCGGGGAGCTGTTTTTT
CDR3aa: CASSVLNAGELFF

v_gene: TRBV7-3
j_gene: TRBJ2-7
d_gene: TRBD1
abundance: .
CDR3nt: TGTGCCAGCAGCTTAACGCCGGGACAGTCCTACGAGCAGTACTTC
CDR3aa: CASSLTPGQSYEQYF

v_gene: TRBV11-1
j_gene: TRBJ1-1
d_gene: .
abundance: .
CDR3nt: TGTGCCAGCAGCCGAATGGGACAAACGAACACTGAAGCTTTCTTT
CDR3aa: CASSRMGQTNTEAFF

v_gene: TRBV5-1
j_gene: TRBJ2-6
d_gene: .
abundance: .
CDR3nt: TGCGCCAGCAGCGACTTGAAATCTGGGGCCAACGTCCTGACTTTC
CDR3aa: CASSDLKSGANVLTF

v_gene: TRBV5-6
j_gene: TRBJ2-3
d_gene: TRBD2
abundance: .
CDR3nt: TGTGCCAGCAGCTTGGGGCCCCTGCTAGCGGGAGGCCCAGATACGCAGTATTTT
CDR3aa: CASSLGPLLAGGPDTQYF

v_gene: TRBV14
j_gene: TRBJ1-1
d_gene: .
abundance: .
CDR3nt: TGTGCCAGCAGTCTCGACGGGAGCACTGAAGCTTTCTTT
CDR3aa: CASSLDGSTEAFF

v_gene: TRBV7-8
j_gene: TRBJ2-7
d_gene: TRBD1
abundance: few
CDR3nt: TGTGCCAGCAGCTCCTCCGGGACAGGGGGCTACGAGCAGTACTTC
CDR3aa: CASSSSGTGGYEQYF

v_gene: TRBV14
j_gene: TRBJ1-2
d_gene: .
abundance: .
CDR3nt: TGTGCCAGCAGCCAACAGGGGATCCGGTTCAATGGCTACACCTTC
CDR3aa: CASSQQGIRFNGYTF

v_gene: TRBV2
j_gene: TRBJ2-7
d_gene: .
abundance: .
CDR3nt: TGTGCCAGCACCCCGGACGGACTCTCCTACGAGCAGTACTTC
CDR3aa: CASTPDGLSYEQYF

v_gene: TRBV5-1
j_gene: TRBJ2-7
d_gene: .
abundance: .
CDR3nt: TGCGCCAGCAGTTTGGGGGGCAGGAGCTCCTACGAGCAGTACTTC
CDR3aa: CASSLGGRSSYEQYF

v_gene: TRBV4-1
j_gene: TRBJ2-7
d_gene: TRBD2
abundance: .
CDR3nt: TGCGCCAGCAGTCTCGCCCCGGGACTAGGAGACGAGCAGTACTTC
CDR3aa: CASSLAPGLGDEQYF

v_gene: TRBV7-2
j_gene: TRBJ1-5
d_gene: TRBD1
abundance: once
CDR3nt: TGTGCCAGCAGCTTAATTTCAGGGGGCGCCCCCAATCAGCCCCAGCATTTT
CDR3aa: CASSLISGGAPNQPQHF

v_gene: TRBV9
j_gene: TRBJ1-6
d_gene: .
abundance: .
CDR3nt: TGTGCCAGCAGCGACTCGGCGGCCAATTCGGCCGAAGGCCCATCTGCCAGTTCACCCCTCCACTTT
CDR3aa: CASSDSAANSAEGPSASSPLHF

v_gene: TRBV5-4
j_gene: TRBJ1-4
d_gene: TRBD1
abundance: .
CDR3nt: TGTGCCAGCAGCTTTCCTGGACAGGGTAATGAAAAACTGTTTTTT
CDR3aa: CASSFPGQGNEKLFF

v_gene: TRBV5-8
j_gene: TRBJ2-7
d_gene: .
abundance: .
CDR3nt: TGTGCCAGCAGCTTGTCGGCCCTAGTGTACTTC
CDR3aa: CASSLSALVYF

v_gene: TRBV2
j_gene: TRBJ2-5
d_gene: .
abundance: .
CDR3nt: TGTGCCAGCAGTACTACAGGTTATACCCAGTACTTC
CDR3aa: CASSTTGYTQYF

v_gene: TRBV7-6
j_gene: TRBJ2-5
d_gene: .
abundance: .
CDR3nt: TGTGCCAGCAGCCGGGCGGTTGAGACCCAGTACTTC
CDR3aa: CASSRAVETQYF

v_gene: TRBV12-5
j_gene: TRBJ2-7
d_gene: .
abundance: once
CDR3nt: TGTGCTAGTGGTTTCCTGCGGGGCCCCGGTGGGGAGCAGTACTTC
CDR3aa: CASGFLRGPGGEQYF

v_gene: TRBV13
j_gene: TRBJ1-3
d_gene: TRBD1
abundance: .
CDR3nt: TGTGCCAGCAGCTTAGTAGCGGGACAGATTTCTGGAAACACCATATATTTT
CDR3aa: CASSLVAGQISGNTIYF

v_gene: TRBV6-4
j_gene: TRBJ2-3
d_gene: TRBD2
abundance: .
CDR3nt: TGTGCCAGCGACGGAGGGCCACTAGCGGGCCTCACAGATACGCAGTATTTT
CDR3aa: CASDGGPLAGLTDTQYF

v_gene: TRBV4-3
j_gene: TRBJ2-1
d_gene: TRBD2
abundance: .
CDR3nt: TGCGCCAGCAGCCAAGGTCTAGCGGGAGTATGGAATGAGCAGTTCTTC
CDR3aa: CASSQGLAGVWNEQFF

v_gene: TRBV4-1
j_gene: TRBJ2-6
d_gene: .
abundance: .
CDR3nt: TGCGCCAGCAGCCAAGACCAGAGCTCTGGGGCCAACGTCCTGACTTTC
CDR3aa: CASSQDQSSGANVLTF

v_gene: TRBV7-6
j_gene: TRBJ2-7
d_gene: TRBD2
abundance: .
CDR3nt: TGTGCCAGCAGCTTAGTTGGGACTAGCGGGAGTCAAGAGCAGTACTTC
CDR3aa: CASSLVGTSGSQEQYF

v_gene: TRBV7-9
j_gene: TRBJ2-6
d_gene: TRBD1
abundance: .
CDR3nt: TGTGCCAGCAGCTTGCCCCGGACAGGGGCGACCTCTGGGGCCAACGTCCTGACTTTC
CDR3aa: CASSLPRTGATSGANVLTF